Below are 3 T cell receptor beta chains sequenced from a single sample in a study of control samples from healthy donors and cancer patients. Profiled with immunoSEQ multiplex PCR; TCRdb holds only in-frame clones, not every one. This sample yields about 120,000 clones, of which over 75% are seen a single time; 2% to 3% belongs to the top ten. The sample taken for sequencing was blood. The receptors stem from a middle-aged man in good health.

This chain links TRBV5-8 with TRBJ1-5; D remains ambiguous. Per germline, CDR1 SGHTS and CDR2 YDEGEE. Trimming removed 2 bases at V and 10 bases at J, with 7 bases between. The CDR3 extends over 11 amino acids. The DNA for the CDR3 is TGTGCCAGCAGCTTCGGACCACCCCAGCATTTT. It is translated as CASSFGPPQHF. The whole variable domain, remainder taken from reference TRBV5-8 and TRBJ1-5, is EAGVTQSPTHLIKTRGQQATLRCSPISGHTSVYWYQQALGLGLQFLLWYDEGEERNRGNFPPRFSGRQFPNYSSELNVNALELEDSALYLCASSFGPPQHFGDGTRLSIL.

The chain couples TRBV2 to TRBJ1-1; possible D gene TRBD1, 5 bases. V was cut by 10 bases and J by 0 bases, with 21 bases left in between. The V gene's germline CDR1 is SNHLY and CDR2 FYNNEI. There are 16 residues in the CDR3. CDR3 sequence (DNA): TGTGCCATTACGCTTCGGGGGGGGTGGATGAACACTGAAGCTTTCTTT. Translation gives CAITLRGGWMNTEAFF. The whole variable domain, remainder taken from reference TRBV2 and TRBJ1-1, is EPEVTQTPSHQVTQMGQEVILRCVPISNHLYFYWYRQILGQKVEFLVSFYNNEISEKSEIFDDQFSVERPDGSNFTLKIRSTKLEDSAMYFCAITLRGGWMNTEAFFGQGTRLTVV.

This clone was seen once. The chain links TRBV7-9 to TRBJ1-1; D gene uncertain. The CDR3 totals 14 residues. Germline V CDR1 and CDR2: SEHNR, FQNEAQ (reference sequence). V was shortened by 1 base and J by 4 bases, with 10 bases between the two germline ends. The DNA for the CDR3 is TGTGCCAGCAGCTTAGTTACGGGTAGCACTGAAGCTTTCTTT. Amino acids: CASSLVTGSTEAFF.